Listed here is a single TCR beta chain. CDR3 length: 14 residues. Between the trimmed V and J ends, which lost 4 bases and 1 base, there was a span of 10 bases. Germline lookup yields CDR1 LGHDT and CDR2 YNNKEL (reference sequence). Via MiXCR, TCRdb re-called the 5' RACE reads, giving one row per CDR3 protein. The data hold 700,000 or so distinct CDR3 sequences, with 21% observed a single time. The sample is drawn from a study of identical twins. The donor group consisted entirely of healthy Caucasians. This sample was also put to use in a study of T cells expressing NK-cell markers. From that second work: The TCR beta repertoires were obtained from sorted CD3+CD56+NKG2C+, CD3+CD56+NKG2C- and CD3+CD56-NKG2C+ T cells. HCMV serostatus: seven of eight sequenced donors positive, one negative.

The TCR sequence derives from a woman between 18 and 29 years old in good health. This rearrangement joins TRBV3-1 to TRBJ2-5, with D unclear. The sequenced material came from PBMCs. As DNA, the CDR3 is TGTGCCAGCAGCCGCCGAAGGATCCAAGAGACCCAGTACTTC. It encodes CASSRRRIQETQYF.